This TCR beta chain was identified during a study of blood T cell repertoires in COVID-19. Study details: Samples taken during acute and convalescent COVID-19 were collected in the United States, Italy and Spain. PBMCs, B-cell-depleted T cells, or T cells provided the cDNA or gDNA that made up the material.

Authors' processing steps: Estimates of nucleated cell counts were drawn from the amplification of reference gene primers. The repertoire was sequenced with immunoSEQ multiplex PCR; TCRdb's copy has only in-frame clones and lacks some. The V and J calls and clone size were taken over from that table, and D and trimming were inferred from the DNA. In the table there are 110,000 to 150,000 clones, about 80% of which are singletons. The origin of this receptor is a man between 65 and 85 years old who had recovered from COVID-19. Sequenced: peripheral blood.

In DNA, the CDR3 is TGTGCCAGCAGTTTATTCGTAGCAGCTGAAGCTTTCTTT. As protein: CASSLFVAAEAFF. The chain is built from TRBV27 and TRBJ1-1; D is unresolved. V was trimmed by 1 base and J by 6 bases, leaving 9 bases between them. The germline gives CDR1 MNHEY, CDR2 SMNVEV (reference sequence). This CDR3 is 13 amino acids long.